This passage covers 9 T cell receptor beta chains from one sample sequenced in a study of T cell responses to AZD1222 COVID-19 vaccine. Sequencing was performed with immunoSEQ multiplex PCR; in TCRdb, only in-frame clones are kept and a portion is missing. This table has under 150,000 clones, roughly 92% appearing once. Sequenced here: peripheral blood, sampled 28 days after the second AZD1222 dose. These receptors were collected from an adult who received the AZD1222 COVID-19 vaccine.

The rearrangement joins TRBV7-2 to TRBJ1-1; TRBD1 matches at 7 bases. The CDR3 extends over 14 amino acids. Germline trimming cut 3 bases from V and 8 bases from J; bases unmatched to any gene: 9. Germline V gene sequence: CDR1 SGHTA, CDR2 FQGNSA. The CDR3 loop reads CASSFGTVLTEAFF. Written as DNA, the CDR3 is TGTGCCAGCAGCTTTGGGACAGTACTAACCGAAGCTTTCTTT.

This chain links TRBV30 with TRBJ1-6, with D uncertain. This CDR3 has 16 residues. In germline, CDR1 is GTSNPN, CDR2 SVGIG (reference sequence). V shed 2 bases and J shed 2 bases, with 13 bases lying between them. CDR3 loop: CAWSLLGVPYNSPLHF. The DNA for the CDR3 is TGTGCCTGGAGTCTCCTCGGGGTACCCTATAATTCACCCCTCCACTTT.

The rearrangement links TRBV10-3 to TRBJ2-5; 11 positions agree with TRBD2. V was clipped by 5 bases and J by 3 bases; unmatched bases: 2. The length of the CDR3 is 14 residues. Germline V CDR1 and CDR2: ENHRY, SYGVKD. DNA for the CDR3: TGTGCCATCAGTAAGGGACTAGCGGAAGAGACCCAGTACTTC. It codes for CAISKGLAEETQYF.

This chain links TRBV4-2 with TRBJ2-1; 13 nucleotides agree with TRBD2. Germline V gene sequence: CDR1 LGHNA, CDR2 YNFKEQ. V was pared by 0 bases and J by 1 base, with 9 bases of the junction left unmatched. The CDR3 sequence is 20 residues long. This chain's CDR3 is CASSQELGTSGTRSYNEQFF. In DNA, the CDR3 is TGTGCCAGCAGCCAAGAATTAGGGACTAGCGGGACTCGATCCTACAATGAGCAGTTCTTC.

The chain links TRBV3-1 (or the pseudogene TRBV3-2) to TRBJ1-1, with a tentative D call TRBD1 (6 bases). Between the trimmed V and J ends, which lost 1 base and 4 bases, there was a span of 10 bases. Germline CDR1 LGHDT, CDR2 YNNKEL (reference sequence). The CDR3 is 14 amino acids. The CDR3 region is CASSQVGGGTEAFF. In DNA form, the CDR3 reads TGTGCCAGCAGCCAAGTCGGAGGGGGCACTGAAGCTTTCTTT.

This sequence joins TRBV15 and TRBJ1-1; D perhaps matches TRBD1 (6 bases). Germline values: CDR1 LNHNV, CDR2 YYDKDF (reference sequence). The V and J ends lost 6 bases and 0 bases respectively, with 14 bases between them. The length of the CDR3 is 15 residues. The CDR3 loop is CATSPYRELNTEAFF. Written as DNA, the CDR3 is TGTGCCACCAGTCCCTACAGGGAACTGAACACTGAAGCTTTCTTT.

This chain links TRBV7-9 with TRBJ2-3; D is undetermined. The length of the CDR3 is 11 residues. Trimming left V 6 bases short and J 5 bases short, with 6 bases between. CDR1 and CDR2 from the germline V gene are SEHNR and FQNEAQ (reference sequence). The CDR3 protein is CASRERDTQYF. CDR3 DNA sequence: TGTGCCAGCAGAGAAAGAGATACGCAGTATTTT.

This chain's CDR3 is CASRRGASPLYEQYF. CDR3 nucleotide sequence: TGTGCCAGCAGGAGGGGGGCTTCCCCTCTCTACGAGCAGTACTTC. The rearrangement links TRBV2 to TRBJ2-7; the D call may be TRBD1 or TRBD2 (6 bases each). Germline values: CDR1 SNHLY, CDR2 FYNNEI. The V gene lost 6 bases and the J gene lost 3 bases, with 18 bases spanning the gap. The CDR3 covers 15 residues. The full variable domain, with the rest looked up from reference TRBV2 and TRBJ2-7, is EPEVTQTPSHQVTQMGQEVILRCVPISNHLYFYWYRQILGQKVEFLVSFYNNEISEKSEIFDDQFSVERPDGSNFTLKIRSTKLEDSAMYFCASRRGASPLYEQYFGPGTRLTVT.

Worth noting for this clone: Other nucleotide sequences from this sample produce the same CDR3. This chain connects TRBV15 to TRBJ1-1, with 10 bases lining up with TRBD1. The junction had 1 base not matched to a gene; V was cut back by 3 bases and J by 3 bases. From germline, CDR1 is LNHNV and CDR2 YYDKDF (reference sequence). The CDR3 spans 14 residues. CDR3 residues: CATSRGQGYTEAFF. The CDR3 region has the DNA TGTGCCACCAGCAGGGGACAGGGGTACACTGAAGCTTTCTTT.